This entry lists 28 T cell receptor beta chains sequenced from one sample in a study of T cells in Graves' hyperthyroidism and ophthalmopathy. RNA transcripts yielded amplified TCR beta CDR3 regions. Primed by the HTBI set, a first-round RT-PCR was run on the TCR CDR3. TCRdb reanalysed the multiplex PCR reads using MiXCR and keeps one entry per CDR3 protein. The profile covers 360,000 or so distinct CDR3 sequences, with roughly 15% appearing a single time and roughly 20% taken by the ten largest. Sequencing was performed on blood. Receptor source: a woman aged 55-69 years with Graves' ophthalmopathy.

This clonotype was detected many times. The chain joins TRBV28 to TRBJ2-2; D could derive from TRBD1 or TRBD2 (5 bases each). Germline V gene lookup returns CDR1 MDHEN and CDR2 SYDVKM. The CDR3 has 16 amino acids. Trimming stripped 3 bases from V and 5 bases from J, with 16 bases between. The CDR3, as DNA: TGTGCCAGCAGTTTCGTGTCGGGGACCAGAACCGGGGAGCTGTTTTTT. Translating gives CASSFVSGTRTGELFF.

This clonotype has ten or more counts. CDR3 nucleotides: TGTGCCAGCACACTTCACCCCGCAGGGGGAAAGGACACTGAAGCTTTCTTT. Amino acids: CASTLHPAGGKDTEAFF. The chain is built from TRBV6-1 and TRBJ1-1; TRBD1 matches at 7 bases. There are 17 residues in the CDR3. J was trimmed by 3 bases and V by 7 bases; bases with no gene match: 17. CDR1 MNHNS and CDR2 SASEGT come from the germline V gene.

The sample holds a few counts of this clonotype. CDR3 bases: TGCGCCAGCAGTATAGCCGGGACAGGGGTGGGCGAGCAGTACTTC. This translates into CASSIAGTGVGEQYF. V usage is TRBV5-1 and J usage is TRBJ2-7; 10 bases map to TRBD1. CDR3 length equals 15 residues. Germline CDR1 SGHRS, CDR2 YFSETQ. Trimming at V came to 5 bases and at J to 6 bases, leaving 11 bases not matched to a gene.

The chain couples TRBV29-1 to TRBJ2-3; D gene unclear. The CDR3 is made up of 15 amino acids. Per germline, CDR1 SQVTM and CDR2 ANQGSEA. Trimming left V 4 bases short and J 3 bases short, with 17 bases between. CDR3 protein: CSVGLGLSRTDTQYF. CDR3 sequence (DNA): TGCAGCGTTGGGCTTGGTTTGAGTAGAACAGATACGCAGTATTTT.

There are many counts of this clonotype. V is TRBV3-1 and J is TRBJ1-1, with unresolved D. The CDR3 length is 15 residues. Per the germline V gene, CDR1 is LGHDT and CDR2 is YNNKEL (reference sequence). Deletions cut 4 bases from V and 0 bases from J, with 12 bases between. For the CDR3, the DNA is TGTGCCAGCAGCCCAGACCCAGGTTTGAACACTGAAGCTTTCTTT. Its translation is CASSPDPGLNTEAFF.

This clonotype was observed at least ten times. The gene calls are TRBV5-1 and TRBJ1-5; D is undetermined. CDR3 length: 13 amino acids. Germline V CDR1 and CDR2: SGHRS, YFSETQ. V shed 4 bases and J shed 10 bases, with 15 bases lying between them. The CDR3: CASSPDGFGPQHF. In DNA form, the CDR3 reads TGCGCCAGCAGCCCGGACGGGTTCGGACCCCAGCATTTT.

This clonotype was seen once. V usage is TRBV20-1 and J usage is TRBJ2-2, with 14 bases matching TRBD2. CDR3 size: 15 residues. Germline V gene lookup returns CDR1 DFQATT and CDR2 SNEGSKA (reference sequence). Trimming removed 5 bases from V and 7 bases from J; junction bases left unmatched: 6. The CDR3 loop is CSAEGLAGANGELFF. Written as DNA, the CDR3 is TGCAGTGCTGAGGGACTAGCGGGAGCAAACGGGGAGCTGTTTTTT.

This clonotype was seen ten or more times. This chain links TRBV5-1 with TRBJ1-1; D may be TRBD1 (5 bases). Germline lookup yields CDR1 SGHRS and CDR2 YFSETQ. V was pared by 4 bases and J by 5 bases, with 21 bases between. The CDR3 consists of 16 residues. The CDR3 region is CASSATGRNWGTEAFF. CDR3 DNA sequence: TGCGCCAGCAGCGCAACGGGACGCAACTGGGGGACTGAAGCTTTCTTT.

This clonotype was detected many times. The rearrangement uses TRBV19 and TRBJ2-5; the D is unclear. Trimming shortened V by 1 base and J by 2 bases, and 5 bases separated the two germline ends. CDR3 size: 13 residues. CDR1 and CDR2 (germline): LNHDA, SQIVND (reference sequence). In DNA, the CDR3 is TGTGCCAGTAGTATAGCCTCTCAAGAGACCCAGTACTTC. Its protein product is CASSIASQETQYF.

Written as DNA, the CDR3 is TGTGCCACCAGTGACCAGGGTAGAACAGATACGCAGTATTTT. It specifies CATSDQGRTDTQYF. The gene calls are TRBV24-1 and TRBJ2-3; D is possibly TRBD1 (5 bases). Germline CDR1 reads KGHDR; CDR2 reads SFDVKD. This CDR3 has 14 amino acids. Trimming removed 4 bases at V and 3 bases at J, with 10 bases between.

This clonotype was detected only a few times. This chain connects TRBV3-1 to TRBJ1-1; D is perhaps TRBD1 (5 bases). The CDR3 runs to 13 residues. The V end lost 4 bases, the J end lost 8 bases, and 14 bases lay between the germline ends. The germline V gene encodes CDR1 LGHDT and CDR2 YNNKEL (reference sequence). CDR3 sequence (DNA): TGTGCCAGCAGCCTCCGGGGCGGTTTAGAAGCTTTCTTT. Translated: CASSLRGGLEAFF.

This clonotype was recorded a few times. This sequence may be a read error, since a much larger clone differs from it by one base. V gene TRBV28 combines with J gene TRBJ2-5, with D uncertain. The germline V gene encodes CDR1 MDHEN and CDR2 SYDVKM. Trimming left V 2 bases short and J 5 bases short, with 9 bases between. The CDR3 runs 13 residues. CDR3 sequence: CASSLVSTETQYF. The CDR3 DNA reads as TGTGCCAGCAGTTTAGTCTCAACGGAGACCCAGTACTTC.

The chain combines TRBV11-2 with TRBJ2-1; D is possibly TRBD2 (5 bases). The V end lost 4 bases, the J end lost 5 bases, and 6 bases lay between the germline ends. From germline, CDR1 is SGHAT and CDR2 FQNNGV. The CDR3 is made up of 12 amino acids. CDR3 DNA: TGTGCCAGCAGCTCCGGGAACAATGAGCAGTTCTTC. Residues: CASSSGNNEQFF.

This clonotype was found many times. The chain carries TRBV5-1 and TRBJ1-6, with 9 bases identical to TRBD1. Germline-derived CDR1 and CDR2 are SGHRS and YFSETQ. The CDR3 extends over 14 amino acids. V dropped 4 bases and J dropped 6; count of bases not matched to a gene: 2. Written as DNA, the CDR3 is TGCGCCAGCAGCCAGACAGGGGGTAATTCACCCCTCCACTTT. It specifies CASSQTGGNSPLHF.

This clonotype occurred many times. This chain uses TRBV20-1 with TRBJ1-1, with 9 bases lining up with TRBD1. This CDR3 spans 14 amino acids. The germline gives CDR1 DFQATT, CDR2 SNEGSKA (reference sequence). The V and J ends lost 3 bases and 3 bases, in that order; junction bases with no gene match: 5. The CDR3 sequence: CSASSGQGYTEAFF. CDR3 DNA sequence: TGCAGTGCTAGCTCGGGACAGGGCTACACTGAAGCTTTCTTT.

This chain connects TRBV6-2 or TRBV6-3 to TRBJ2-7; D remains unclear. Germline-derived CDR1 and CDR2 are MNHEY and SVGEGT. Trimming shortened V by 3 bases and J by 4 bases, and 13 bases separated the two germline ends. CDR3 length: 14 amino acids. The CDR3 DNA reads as TGTGCCAGCAGTTATTCCAGGATACAATACGAGCAGTACTTC. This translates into CASSYSRIQYEQYF.

The CDR3, as DNA: TGTGCCATCAGGGGGGGACGGAACGAGCAGTACTTC. Translation: CAIRGGRNEQYF. The chain joins TRBV7-8 to TRBJ2-7; D is tentatively TRBD1 or TRBD2 (7 bases each). This CDR3 comprises 12 residues. Germline V gene data show CDR1 as SGHVS and CDR2 as FQNEAQ. With 10 bases removed from V and 5 bases from J, the gap between germline ends came to 15 bases. Combining the CDR3 with reference TRBV7-8 and TRBJ2-7 gives the whole variable domain GAGVSQSPRYKVAKRGQDVALRCDPISGHVSLFWYQQALGQGPEFLTYFQNEAQLDKSGLPSDRFFAERPEGSVSTLKIQRTQQEDSAVYLCAIRGGRNEQYFGPGTRLTVT.

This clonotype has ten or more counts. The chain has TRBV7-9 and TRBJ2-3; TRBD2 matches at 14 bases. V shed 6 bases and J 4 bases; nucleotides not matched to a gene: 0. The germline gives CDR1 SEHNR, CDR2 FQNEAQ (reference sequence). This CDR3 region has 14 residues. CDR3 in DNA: TGTGCCAGCAGGACTAGCGGGAGGGCAGATACGCAGTATTTT. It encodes CASRTSGRADTQYF.

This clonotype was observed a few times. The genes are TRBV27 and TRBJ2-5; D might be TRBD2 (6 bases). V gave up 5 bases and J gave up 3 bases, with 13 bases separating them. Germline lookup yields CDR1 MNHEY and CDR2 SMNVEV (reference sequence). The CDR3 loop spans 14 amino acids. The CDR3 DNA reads TGTGCCAGCAGTCCCTTCGGAGGGGAAGAGACCCAGTACTTC. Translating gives CASSPFGGEETQYF.

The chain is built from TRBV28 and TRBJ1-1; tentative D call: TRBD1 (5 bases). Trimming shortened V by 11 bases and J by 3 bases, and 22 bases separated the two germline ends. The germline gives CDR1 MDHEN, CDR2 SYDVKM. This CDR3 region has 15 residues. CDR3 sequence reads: CAVQNAGAGDTEAFF. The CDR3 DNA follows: TGTGCCGTACAGAATGCCGGGGCTGGGGACACTGAAGCTTTCTTT.

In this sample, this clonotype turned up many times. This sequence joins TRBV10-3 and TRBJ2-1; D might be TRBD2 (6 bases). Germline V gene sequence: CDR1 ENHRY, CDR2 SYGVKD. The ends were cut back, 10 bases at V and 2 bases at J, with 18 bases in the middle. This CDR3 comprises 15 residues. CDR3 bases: TGTGCCACCCAAGGGCAGGCGGGACCCTACAATGAGCAGTTCTTC. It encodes CATQGQAGPYNEQFF.

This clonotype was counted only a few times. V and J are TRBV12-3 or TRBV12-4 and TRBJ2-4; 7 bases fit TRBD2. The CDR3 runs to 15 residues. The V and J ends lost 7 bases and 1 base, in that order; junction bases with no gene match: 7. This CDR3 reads CASTSLGGAKNIQYF. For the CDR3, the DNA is TGTGCCAGCACCTCCCTCGGGGGGGCCAAAAACATTCAGTACTTC.

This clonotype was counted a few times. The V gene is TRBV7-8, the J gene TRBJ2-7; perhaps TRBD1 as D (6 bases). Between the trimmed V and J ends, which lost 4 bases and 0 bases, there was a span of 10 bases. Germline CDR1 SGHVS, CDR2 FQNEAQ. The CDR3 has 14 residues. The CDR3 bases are TGTGCCAGCAGCTCAGGGGCCCTCTCCTACGAGCAGTACTTC. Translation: CASSSGALSYEQYF.

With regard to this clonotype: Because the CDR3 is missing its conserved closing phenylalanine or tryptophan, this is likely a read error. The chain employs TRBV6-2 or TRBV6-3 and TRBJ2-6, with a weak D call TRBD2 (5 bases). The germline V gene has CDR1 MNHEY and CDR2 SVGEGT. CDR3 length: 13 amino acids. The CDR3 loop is CASNLERANVLTL. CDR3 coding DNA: TGTGCCAGCAACCTAGAGAGGGCCAATGTCCTGACTCTC.

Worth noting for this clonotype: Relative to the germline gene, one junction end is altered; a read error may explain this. CDR3 protein: CSARVKNLVDF. As DNA, the CDR3 is TGCAGTGCTAGAGTGAAAAATTTGGTGGACTTT. The rearrangement uses TRBV20-1 and TRBJ1-6; D unclear. Germline V gene lookup returns CDR1 DFQATT and CDR2 SNEGSKA (reference sequence). The CDR3 is 11 amino acids.

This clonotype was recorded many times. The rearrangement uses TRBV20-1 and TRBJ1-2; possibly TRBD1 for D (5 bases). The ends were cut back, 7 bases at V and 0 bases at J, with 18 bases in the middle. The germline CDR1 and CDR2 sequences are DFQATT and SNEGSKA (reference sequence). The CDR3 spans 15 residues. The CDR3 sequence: CSVRDGGSANYGYTF. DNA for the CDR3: TGCAGTGTTCGGGACGGAGGGTCTGCTAACTATGGCTACACCTTC.

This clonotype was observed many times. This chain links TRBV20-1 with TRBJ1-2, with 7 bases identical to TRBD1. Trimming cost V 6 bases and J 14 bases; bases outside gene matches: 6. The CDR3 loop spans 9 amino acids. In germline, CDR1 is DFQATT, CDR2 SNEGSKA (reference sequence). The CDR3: CSATGTETF. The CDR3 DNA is TGCAGTGCCACCGGGACAGAAACCTTC.

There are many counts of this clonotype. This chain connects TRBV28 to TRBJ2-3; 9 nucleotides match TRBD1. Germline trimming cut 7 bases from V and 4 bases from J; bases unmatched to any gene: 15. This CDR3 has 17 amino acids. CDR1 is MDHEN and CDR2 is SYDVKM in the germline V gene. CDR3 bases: TGTGCCAGCATCCCAGGGGGTGGGACAGGGAAACCAGATACGCAGTATTTT. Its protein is CASIPGGGTGKPDTQYF.